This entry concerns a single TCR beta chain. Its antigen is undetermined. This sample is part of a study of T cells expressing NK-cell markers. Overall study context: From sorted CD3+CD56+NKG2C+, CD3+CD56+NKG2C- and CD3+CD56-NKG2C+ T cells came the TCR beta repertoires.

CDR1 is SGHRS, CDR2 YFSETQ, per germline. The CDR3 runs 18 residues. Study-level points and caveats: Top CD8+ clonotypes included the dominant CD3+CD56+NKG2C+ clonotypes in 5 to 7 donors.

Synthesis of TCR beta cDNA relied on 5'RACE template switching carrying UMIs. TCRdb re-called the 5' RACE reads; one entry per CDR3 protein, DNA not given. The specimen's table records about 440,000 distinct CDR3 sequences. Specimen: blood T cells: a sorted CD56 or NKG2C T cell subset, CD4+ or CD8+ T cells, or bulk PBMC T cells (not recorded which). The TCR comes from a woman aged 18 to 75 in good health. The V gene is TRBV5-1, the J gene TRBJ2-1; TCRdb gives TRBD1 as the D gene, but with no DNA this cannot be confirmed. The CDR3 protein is CASSLSGGGTVPVYEQFF. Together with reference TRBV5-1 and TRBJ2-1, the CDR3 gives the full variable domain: KAGVTQTPRYLIKTRGQQVTLSCSPISGHRSVSWYQQTPGQGLQFLFEYFSETQRNKGNFPGRFSGRQFSNSRSEMNVSTLELGDSALYLCASSLSGGGTVPVYEQFFGPGTRLTVL.